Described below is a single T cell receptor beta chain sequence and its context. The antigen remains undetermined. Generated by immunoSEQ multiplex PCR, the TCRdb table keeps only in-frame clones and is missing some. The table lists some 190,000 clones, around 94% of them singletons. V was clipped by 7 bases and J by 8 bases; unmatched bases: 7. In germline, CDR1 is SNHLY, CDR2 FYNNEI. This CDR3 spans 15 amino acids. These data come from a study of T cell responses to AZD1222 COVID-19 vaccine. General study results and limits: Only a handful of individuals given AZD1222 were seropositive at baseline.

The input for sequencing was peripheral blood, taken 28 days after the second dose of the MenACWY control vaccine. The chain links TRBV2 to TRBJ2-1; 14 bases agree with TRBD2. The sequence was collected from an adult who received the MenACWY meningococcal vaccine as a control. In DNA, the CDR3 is TGTGCCAGCACCATCGGGACTAGCGGGAGAGATGAGCAGTTCTTC. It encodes CASTIGTSGRDEQFF.